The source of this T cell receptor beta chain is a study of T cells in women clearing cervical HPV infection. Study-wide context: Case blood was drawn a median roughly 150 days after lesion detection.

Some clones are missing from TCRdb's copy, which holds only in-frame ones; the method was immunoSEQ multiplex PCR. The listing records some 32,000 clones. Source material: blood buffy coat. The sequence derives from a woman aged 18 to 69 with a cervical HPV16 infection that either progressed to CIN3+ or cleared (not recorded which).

The CDR3 loop is CASSDGPGRPNTDTQYF. The DNA read from the CDR3 is TGCGCCAGCAGTGATGGCCCAGGGCGGCCCAACACAGATACG. V and J are TRBV10-1 and TRBJ2-3; D is perhaps TRBD1 (5 bases). Sequencing ends 3 residues short of the CDR3 end; the germline J gene provides the rest. The CDR3 loop spans 17 amino acids. V lost 3 bases and J 2 bases, leaving 18 bases between the germline ends. Germline-derived CDR1 and CDR2 are WNHNN and SYGVQD (reference sequence).